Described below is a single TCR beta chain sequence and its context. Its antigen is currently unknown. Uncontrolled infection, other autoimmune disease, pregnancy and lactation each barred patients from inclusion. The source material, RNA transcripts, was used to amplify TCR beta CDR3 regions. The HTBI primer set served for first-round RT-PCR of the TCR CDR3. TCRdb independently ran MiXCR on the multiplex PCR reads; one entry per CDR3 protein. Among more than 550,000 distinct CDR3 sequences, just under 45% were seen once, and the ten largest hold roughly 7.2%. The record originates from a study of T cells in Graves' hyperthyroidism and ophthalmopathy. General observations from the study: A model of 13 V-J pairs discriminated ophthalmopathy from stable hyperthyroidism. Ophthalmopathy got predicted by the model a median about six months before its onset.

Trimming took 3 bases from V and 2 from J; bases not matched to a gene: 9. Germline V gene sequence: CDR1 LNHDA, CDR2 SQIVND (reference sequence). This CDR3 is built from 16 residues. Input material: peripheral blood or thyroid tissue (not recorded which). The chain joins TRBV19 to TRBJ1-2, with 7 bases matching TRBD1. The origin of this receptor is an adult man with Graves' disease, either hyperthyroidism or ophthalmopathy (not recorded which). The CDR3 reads CASSIRDSSGNYGYTF. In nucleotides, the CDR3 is TGTGCCAGTAGTATTAGGGACAGTTCAGGGAACTATGGCTACACCTTC.